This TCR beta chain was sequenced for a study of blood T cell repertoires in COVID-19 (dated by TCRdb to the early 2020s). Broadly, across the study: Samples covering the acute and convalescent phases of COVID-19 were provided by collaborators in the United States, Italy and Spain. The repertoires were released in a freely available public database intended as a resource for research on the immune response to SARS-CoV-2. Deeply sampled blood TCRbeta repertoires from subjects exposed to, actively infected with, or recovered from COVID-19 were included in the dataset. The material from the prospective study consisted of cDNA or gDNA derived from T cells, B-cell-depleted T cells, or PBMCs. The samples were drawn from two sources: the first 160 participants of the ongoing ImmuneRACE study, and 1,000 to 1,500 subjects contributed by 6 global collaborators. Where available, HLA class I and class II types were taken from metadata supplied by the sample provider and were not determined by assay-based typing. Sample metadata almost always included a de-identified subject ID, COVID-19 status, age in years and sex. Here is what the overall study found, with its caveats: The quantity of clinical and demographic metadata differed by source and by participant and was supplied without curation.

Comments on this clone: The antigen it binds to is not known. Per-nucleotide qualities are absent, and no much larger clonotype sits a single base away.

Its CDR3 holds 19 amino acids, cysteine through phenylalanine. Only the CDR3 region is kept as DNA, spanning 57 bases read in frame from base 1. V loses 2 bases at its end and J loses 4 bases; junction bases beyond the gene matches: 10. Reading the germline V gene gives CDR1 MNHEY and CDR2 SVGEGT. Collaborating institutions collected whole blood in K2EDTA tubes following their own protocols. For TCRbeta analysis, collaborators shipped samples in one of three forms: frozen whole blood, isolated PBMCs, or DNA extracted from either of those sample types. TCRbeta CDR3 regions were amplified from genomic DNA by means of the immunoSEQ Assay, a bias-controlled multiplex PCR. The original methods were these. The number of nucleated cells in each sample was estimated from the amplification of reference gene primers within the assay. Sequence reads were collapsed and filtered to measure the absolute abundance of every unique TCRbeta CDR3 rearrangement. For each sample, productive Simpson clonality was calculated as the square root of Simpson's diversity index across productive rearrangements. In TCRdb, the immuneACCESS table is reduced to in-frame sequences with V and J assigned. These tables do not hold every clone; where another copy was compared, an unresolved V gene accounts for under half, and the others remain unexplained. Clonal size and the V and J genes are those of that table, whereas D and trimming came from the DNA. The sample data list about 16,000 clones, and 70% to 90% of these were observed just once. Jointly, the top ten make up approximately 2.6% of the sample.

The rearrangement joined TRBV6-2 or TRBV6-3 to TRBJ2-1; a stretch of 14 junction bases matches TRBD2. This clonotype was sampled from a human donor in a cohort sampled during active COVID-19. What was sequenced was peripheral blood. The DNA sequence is TGTGCCAGCAGTTACACCGGGACTAGCGGGAGTAGGCCATACAATGAGCAGTTCTTC. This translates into CASSYTGTSGSRPYNEQFF.